Listed below are T cell receptor beta chains from one sample, sequenced in a study of shared clonotypes between healthy human individuals. The repertoire was sequenced with immunoSEQ multiplex PCR; TCRdb's copy has only in-frame clones and lacks some. Of around 2,000,000 clones listed, approximately 95% are singletons. The sample comprised naive CD8+ T cells sorted from blood. The receptors originated from a man between 18 and 35 years old in good health. CDR3s include the opening cysteine and the closing phenylalanine or tryptophan.

j_gene	v_gene	CDR3aa
TRBJ1-1	TRBV27	CASSFAVDTEAFF
TRBJ2-7	TRBV4-3	CASSPLAGADYEQYF
TRBJ1-2	TRBV7-6	CASSLDPAAWDGYTF
TRBJ2-7	TRBV15	CATSESSTLEQYF
TRBJ2-6	TRBV13	CASSLSGFAGANVLTF
TRBJ1-1	TRBV6-6	CASSLTGAENTEAFF
TRBJ1-2	TRBV7-9	CASSSNLDSYGYTF
TRBJ2-7	TRBV7-9	CASSLAEAGSYEQYF
TRBJ2-1	TRBV11-2	CASSWSGTSSYNEQFF
TRBJ1-1	TRBV18	CASSPEMNTEAFF
TRBJ2-3	TRBV6-5	CASSGYQTDTQYF
TRBJ2-1	TRBV4-3	CASSQAVSTGGFNHEQFF
TRBJ2-2	TRBV6-5	CATWDSSTSGELFF
TRBJ2-2	TRBV4-1	CASSQDWLAENTGELFF
TRBJ2-7	TRBV27	CASRQIGPRDRIYEQYF
TRBJ2-1	TRBV4-3	CASSQGGSLAGGPGNEQFF
TRBJ1-3	TRBV7-9	CASSNNGKESGNTIYF
TRBJ2-5	TRBV4-2	CASSQEVVLARGVQYF
TRBJ1-1	TRBV7-9	CASVETGGVSVLTEAFF
TRBJ2-2	TRBV5-1	CASTPSEGNTGELFF
TRBJ1-6	TRBV11-2	CASSLWATGARNSPLHF
TRBJ2-7	TRBV27	CASSRRETATYEQYF
TRBJ1-1	TRBV2	CASGDRVNTEAFF
TRBJ1-4	TRBV4-3	CASSRATGINEKLFF
TRBJ2-5	TRBV25-1	CASRTTRGRWETQYF
TRBJ2-1	TRBV5-6	CASSLRQGALYNEQFF
TRBJ1-6	TRBV2	CANRQGGNSPLHF
TRBJ2-3	TRBV9	CASSVGAGGGTDTQYF
TRBJ1-6	TRBV19	CASSIGTDNSPLHF
TRBJ2-5	TRBV11-2	CASSEGTEGQETQYF
TRBJ1-2	TRBV9	CASSVFSSDGYTF
TRBJ1-1	TRBV27	CASRYQTGVNTEAFF
TRBJ2-5	TRBV7-2	CASSLTGVETQYF
TRBJ1-5	TRBV7-8	CASSLDETSNQPQHF
TRBJ1-2	TRBV28	CASSFFQARKPLNYGYTF
TRBJ2-2	TRBV27	CASLGGTGGELFF
TRBJ1-5	TRBV19	CATEDKNQPQHF
TRBJ2-2	TRBV21-1	CASSKNGCGPWTGELFF
TRBJ1-1	TRBV19	CASSIIPQALNTEAFF
TRBJ1-1	TRBV6-1	CASSEWVGTVNTEAFF
TRBJ1-2	TRBV11-2	CASSLGPGADGYTF
TRBJ2-7	TRBV13	CASSGPGDYEQYF
TRBJ2-1	TRBV27	CASSLWGGASYNEQFF
TRBJ1-2	TRBV5-6	CASRIRGQGGYGYTF
TRBJ2-7	TRBV6-5	CASSAGQAYEQYF
TRBJ1-2	TRBV21-1	CASSGAWEGYTF
TRBJ2-7	TRBV4-1	CASSQDRGTPQQQYF
TRBJ2-1	TRBV4-3	CASSQDRVTNYYNEQFF
TRBJ1-4	TRBV27	CASSPGQFLGEKLFF